This TCR beta chain is from a study of monozygotic twins with inflammatory bowel disease. Study results and caveats: It was not supported that a single strong signal or clonotype was associated with IBD. Concordant and discordant twins showed no difference in repertoire similarity, possibly from limited power.

Comments on this clonotype: No antigen is known for it.

Per individual sample, eight separate reactions were used to make cDNA. TCRdb re-called the 5' RACE reads and gives one entry per CDR3 protein, without DNA. The sample data list more than 300,000 distinct CDR3 sequences. Germline loops: CDR1 KGHDR, CDR2 SFDVKD. This CDR3 has 16 amino acids. The rearrangement joins TRBV24-1 to TRBJ2-7; the TRBD2 assignment by TCRdb is unverifiable without DNA. This receptor was obtained from a human donor with ulcerative colitis or Crohn's disease, or a healthy co-twin of an affected twin (not recorded which). Material for sequencing was blood. CDR3 in amino acids: CATSDNRDSGRYEQYF.